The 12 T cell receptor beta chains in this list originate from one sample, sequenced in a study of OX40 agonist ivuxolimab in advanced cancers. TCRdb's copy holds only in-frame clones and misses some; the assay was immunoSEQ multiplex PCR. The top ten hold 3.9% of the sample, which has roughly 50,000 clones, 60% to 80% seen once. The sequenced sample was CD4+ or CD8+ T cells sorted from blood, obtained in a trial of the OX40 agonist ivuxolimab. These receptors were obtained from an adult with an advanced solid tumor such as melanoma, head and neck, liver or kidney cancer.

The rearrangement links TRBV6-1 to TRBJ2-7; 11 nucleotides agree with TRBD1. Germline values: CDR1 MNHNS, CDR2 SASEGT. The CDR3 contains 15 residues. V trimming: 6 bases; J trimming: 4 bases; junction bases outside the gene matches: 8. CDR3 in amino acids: CASRAGQGAGYEQYF. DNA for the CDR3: TGTGCCAGCAGGGCCGGACAGGGGGCAGGGTACGAGCAGTACTTC.

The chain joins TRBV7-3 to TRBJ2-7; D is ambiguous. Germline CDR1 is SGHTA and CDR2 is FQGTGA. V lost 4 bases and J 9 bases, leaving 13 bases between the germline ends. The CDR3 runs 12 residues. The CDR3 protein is CASSSPPEPQYF. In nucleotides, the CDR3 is TGTGCCAGCAGCTCCCCTCCGGAGCCGCAGTACTTC.

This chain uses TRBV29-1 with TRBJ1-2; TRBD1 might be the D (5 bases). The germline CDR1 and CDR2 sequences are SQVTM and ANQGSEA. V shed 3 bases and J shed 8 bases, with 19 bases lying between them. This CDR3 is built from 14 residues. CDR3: CSVDGGAGHTGYTF. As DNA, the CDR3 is TGCAGCGTTGACGGGGGAGCGGGCCACACCGGCTACACCTTC.

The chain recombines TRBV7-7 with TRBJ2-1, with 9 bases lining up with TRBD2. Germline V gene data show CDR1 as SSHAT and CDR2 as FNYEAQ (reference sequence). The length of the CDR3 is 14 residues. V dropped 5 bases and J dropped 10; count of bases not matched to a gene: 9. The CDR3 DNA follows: TGTGCCAGCAGCCCGGCTGGGACTAGCAGGGAGCAGTTCTTC. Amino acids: CASSPAGTSREQFF. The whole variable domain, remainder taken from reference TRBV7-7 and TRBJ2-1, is GAGVSQSPRYKVTKRGQDVTLRCDPISSHATLYWYQQALGQGPEFLTYFNYEAQPDKSGLPSDRFSAERPEGSISTLTIQRTEQRDSAMYRCASSPAGTSREQFFGPGTRLTVL.

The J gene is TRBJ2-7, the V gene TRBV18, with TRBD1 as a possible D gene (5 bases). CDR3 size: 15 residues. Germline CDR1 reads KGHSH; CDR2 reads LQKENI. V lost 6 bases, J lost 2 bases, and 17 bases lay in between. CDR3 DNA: TGTGCCAGCTCTACAGACAGATACAATCCCTACGAGCAGTACTTC. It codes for CASSTDRYNPYEQYF. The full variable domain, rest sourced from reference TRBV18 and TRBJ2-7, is NAGVMQNPRHLVRRRGQEARLRCSPMKGHSHVYWYRQLPEEGLKFMVYLQKENIIDESGMPKERFSAEFPKEGPSILRIQQVVRGDSAAYFCASSTDRYNPYEQYFGPGTRLTVT.

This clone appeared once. The CDR3 nucleotides are TGTGCCAGTTCGACTTGGGGGAGGGAGACCCAGTACTTC. This codes for CASSTWGRETQYF. V and J are TRBV19 and TRBJ2-5, with D possibly being TRBD2 (6 bases). The V end lost 8 bases, the J end lost 5 bases, and 15 bases lay between the germline ends. CDR3 size: 13 residues. Germline CDR1 LNHDA, CDR2 SQIVND (reference sequence).

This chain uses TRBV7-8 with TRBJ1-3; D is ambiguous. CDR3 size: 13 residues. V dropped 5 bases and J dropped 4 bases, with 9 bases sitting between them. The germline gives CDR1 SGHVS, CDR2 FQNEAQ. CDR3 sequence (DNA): TGTGCCAGCAGCCGGATAGGGGGAAACACCATATATTTT. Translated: CASSRIGGNTIYF.

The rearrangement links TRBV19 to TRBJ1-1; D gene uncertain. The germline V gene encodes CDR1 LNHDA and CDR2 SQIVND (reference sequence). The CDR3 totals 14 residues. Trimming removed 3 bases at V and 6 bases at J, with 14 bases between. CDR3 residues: CASSIPRDGAEAFF. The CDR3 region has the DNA TGTGCCAGTAGTATCCCCCGGGATGGGGCTGAAGCTTTCTTT. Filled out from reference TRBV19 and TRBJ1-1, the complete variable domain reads DGGITQSPKYLFRKEGQNVTLSCEQNLNHDAMYWYRQDPGQGLRLIYYSQIVNDFQKGDIAEGYSVSREKKESFPLTVTSAQKNPTAFYLCASSIPRDGAEAFFGQGTRLTVV.

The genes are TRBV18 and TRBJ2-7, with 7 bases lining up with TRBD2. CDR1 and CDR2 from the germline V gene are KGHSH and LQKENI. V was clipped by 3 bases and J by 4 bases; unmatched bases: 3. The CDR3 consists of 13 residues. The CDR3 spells CASSPGLDYEQYF. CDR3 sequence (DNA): TGTGCCAGCTCACCTGGACTAGATTACGAGCAGTACTTC.

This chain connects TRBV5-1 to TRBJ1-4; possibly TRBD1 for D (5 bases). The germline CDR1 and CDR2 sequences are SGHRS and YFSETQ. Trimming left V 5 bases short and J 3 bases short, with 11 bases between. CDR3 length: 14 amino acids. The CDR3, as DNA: TGCGCCAGCAGGGAGCAGGGTGCTAATGAAAAACTGTTTTTT. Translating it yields CASREQGANEKLFF.

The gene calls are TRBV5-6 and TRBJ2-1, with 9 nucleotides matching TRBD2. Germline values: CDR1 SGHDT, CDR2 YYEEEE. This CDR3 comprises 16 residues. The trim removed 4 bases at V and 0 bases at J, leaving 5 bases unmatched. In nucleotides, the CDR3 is TGTGCCAGCAGCGCCCGCGGGGGGGGCTCCTACAATGAGCAGTTCTTC. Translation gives CASSARGGGSYNEQFF.

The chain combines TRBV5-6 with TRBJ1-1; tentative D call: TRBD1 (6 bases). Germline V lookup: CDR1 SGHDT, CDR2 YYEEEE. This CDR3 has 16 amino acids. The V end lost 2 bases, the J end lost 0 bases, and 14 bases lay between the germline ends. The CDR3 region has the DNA TGTGCCAGCAGCTTTGACAGGCGCTTCATGAACACTGAAGCTTTCTTT. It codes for CASSFDRRFMNTEAFF.